Below are 30 T cell receptor beta chains sequenced from a single sample in a study of T-cell reconstitution after alpha-beta-depleted transplantation in children. The library targeted TCRbeta and was prepared with unique molecular identifiers. TCRdb reprocessed the PCR reads with MiXCR, giving one entry per CDR3 protein. Of approximately 400,000 distinct CDR3 sequences listed, around 15% are singletons. The material sequenced was PBMCs, mostly from graft donor cells, taken 360 days after TCRalphabeta/CD19-depleted stem cell transplant. These receptors all come from a boy less than two years old who had a stem cell transplant for Wiskott-Aldrich syndrome, so the T cells may come from the graft donor.

This clonotype was seen a few times. This chain links TRBV5-1 with TRBJ2-2, with 8 positions matching TRBD1. This CDR3 spans 17 amino acids. V trimming: 4 bases; J trimming: 1 base; junction bases outside the gene matches: 9. Germline V gives CDR1 SGHRS, CDR2 YFSETQ. Here the CDR3 reads CASSLQGQVLNTGELFF. The CDR3 coding sequence is TGCGCCAGCAGCCTACAGGGACAGGTCCTGAACACCGGGGAGCTGTTTTTT.

The chain employs TRBV19 and TRBJ2-7; 14 bases are a match to TRBD2. V lost 8 bases, J lost 6 bases, and 9 bases stayed unmatched. The V gene's germline CDR1 is LNHDA and CDR2 SQIVND (reference sequence). The CDR3 has 15 residues. The CDR3 nucleotides are TGTGCCAGTGCACGACTAGCGGGAGGGCCAACCGAGCAGTACTTC. This gives the protein CASARLAGGPTEQYF. Based on the CDR3 plus reference TRBV19 and TRBJ2-7, the full variable domain is DGGITQSPKYLFRKEGQNVTLSCEQNLNHDAMYWYRQDPGQGLRLIYYSQIVNDFQKGDIAEGYSVSREKKESFPLTVTSAQKNPTAFYLCASARLAGGPTEQYFGPGTRLTVT.

This rearrangement joins TRBV4-1 to TRBJ1-4, with TRBD1 as a possible D gene (6 bases). Trimming cost V 5 bases and J 5 bases, with 15 bases left between them. The CDR3 has 15 amino acids. The germline V gene encodes CDR1 MGHRA and CDR2 YSYEKL. CDR3: CASSYWTAINEKLFF. CDR3 DNA sequence: TGCGCCAGCAGCTACTGGACAGCTATAAATGAAAAACTGTTTTTT.

This clonotype was seen a single time. The chain links TRBV10-3 to TRBJ2-7, with a possible D match to TRBD2 (6 bases). V lost 2 bases and J 4 bases, leaving 9 bases between the germline ends. Germline-derived CDR1 and CDR2 are ENHRY and SYGVKD. This CDR3 comprises 13 residues. The CDR3 spells CAISEAGWYEQYF. The CDR3 DNA follows: TGTGCCATCAGTGAGGCGGGGTGGTACGAGCAGTACTTC.

This clonotype was counted a single time. This sequence joins TRBV12-3 or TRBV12-4 and TRBJ1-1; maybe TRBD1 (6 bases). The CDR3 length is 16 residues. Trimming stripped 0 bases from V and 1 base from J, with 12 bases between. In DNA, the CDR3 is TGTGCCAGCAGTTTAGCCATGGGCAGGGGGAACACTGAAGCTTTCTTT. Its protein product is CASSLAMGRGNTEAFF.

The rearrangement joins TRBV6-1 to TRBJ2-1; D call uncertain. The germline V and J ends were trimmed by 6 bases and 0 bases, with 15 bases remaining between them. The germline CDR1 and CDR2 sequences are MNHNS and SASEGT. The CDR3 covers 16 residues. CDR3 sequence: CASRLRSLSSYNEQFF. The CDR3 bases are TGTGCCAGCAGACTTCGTTCTCTTAGCTCCTACAATGAGCAGTTCTTC.

This clonotype was seen a handful of times. The chain is built from TRBV29-1 and TRBJ2-5, with D possibly TRBD1 on 6 matching bases. The CDR3 is 12 residues long. V was pared by 6 bases and J by 2 bases, with 10 bases between. The germline gives CDR1 SQVTM, CDR2 ANQGSEA. CDR3 nucleotides: TGCAGCGTGGCGACAGGTCAAGAGACCCAGTACTTC. Amino acids: CSVATGQETQYF. Filled out from reference TRBV29-1 and TRBJ2-5, the complete variable domain reads SAVISQKPSRDICQRGTSLTIQCQVDSQVTMMFWYRQQPGQSLTLIATANQGSEATYESGFVIDKFPISRPNLTFSTLTVSNMSPEDSSIYLCSVATGQETQYFGPGTRLLVL.

Only a few counts were recorded for this clonotype. V is TRBV6-2 or TRBV6-3 and J is TRBJ2-3, with D perhaps TRBD2 (6 bases). The CDR3 is 12 residues long. Germline CDR1 reads MNHEY; CDR2 reads SVGEGT. Between the trimmed V and J ends, which lost 2 bases and 6 bases, there was a span of 6 bases. The CDR3 nucleotides read TGTGCCAGCAGTTACGCGGGGGATACGCAGTATTTT. Protein product: CASSYAGDTQYF.

This clonotype was detected a few times. The chain uses TRBV5-5 and TRBJ2-1; D remains ambiguous. With 0 bases removed from V and 10 bases from J, the gap between germline ends came to 8 bases. Germline V gene lookup returns CDR1 SGHKS and CDR2 YYEKEE (reference sequence). The CDR3 has 12 amino acids. This CDR3 is CASSLVSREQFF. In DNA, the CDR3 is TGTGCCAGCAGCTTGGTATCCAGAGAGCAGTTCTTC.

In its sample, this clonotype was seen a few times. V and J are TRBV15 and TRBJ2-7; 7 bases match TRBD2. The CDR3 is made up of 15 amino acids. The germline V gene encodes CDR1 LNHNV and CDR2 YYDKDF (reference sequence). Losses at the gene ends were 1 base for V and 2 bases for J; bases not matched to a gene: 5. The CDR3 DNA reads TGTGCCACCAGCAGAGCATCGGGGGGAGCCTACGAGCAGTACTTC. Amino acid sequence: CATSRASGGAYEQYF.

This clonotype was seen more than once but under ten times. The chain uses TRBV20-1 and TRBJ2-1, with D perhaps matching TRBD2 (5 bases). This CDR3 spans 13 amino acids. The V gene's germline CDR1 is DFQATT and CDR2 SNEGSKA (reference sequence). Trimming took 3 bases from V and 7 from J, leaving 13 bases between them. The CDR3 DNA sequence: TGCAGTGCTAGCGGGGTGGGTTGGAATGAGCAGTTCTTC. Its protein is CSASGVGWNEQFF.

The rearrangement uses TRBV6-5 and TRBJ1-3; D gene uncertain. The CDR3 runs to 15 residues. Looked up from germline, CDR1 is MNHEY and CDR2 is SVGAGI. V lost 1 base and J lost 4, with 11 bases in between. This CDR3 reads CASSYFKTRGNTIYF. DNA for the CDR3: TGTGCCAGCAGTTACTTTAAGACACGGGGAAACACCATATATTTT.

This clonotype was detected a few times. The chain uses TRBV4-2 and TRBJ2-7, with TRBD2 matching 14 bases. The CDR3 covers 18 residues. From germline, CDR1 is LGHNA and CDR2 YNFKEQ. V trimming: 8 bases; J trimming: 0 bases; junction bases outside the gene matches: 12. The CDR3 is CASLRTSGRMVSSYEQYF. DNA of the CDR3: TGTGCCAGCCTAAGGACTAGCGGGAGGATGGTGAGCTCCTACGAGCAGTACTTC.

The rearrangement links TRBV4-2 to TRBJ2-3, with 7 bases that match TRBD2. The CDR3 is made up of 16 amino acids. Germline-derived CDR1 and CDR2 are LGHNA and YNFKEQ. V lost 1 base to trimming and J lost 2 bases; unmatched junction nucleotides: 6. The chain's CDR3 is CASSQGEGLHTDTQYF. CDR3 bases: TGTGCCAGCAGCCAAGGGGAGGGTCTACACACAGATACGCAGTATTTT.

The chain is built from TRBV5-1 and TRBJ2-3; tentatively, D is TRBD1 or TRBD2 (5 bases each). V was trimmed by 4 bases and J by 10 bases, leaving 16 bases between them. Germline V lookup: CDR1 SGHRS, CDR2 YFSETQ. This CDR3 contains 13 residues. In DNA, the CDR3 is TGCGCCAGCAGCGCGTCAGGGAGCAAGGCGCAGTATTTT. Translation: CASSASGSKAQYF.

The V gene is TRBV6-5, the J gene TRBJ2-1; no definite D call. This CDR3 contains 18 residues. Germline V gene sequence: CDR1 MNHEY, CDR2 SVGAGI. V was cut by 2 bases and J by 6 bases, with 23 bases left in between. CDR3 nucleotides: TGTGCCAGCAGTTACCTACGACCAAAACGACTTTACGGCAATGAGCAGTTCTTC. Translating it yields CASSYLRPKRLYGNEQFF.

This clonotype was seen a few times. The rearrangement uses TRBV9 and TRBJ2-3; TRBD2 might be the D (7 bases). V gave up 0 bases and J gave up 3 bases, with 11 bases separating them. From germline, CDR1 is SGDLS and CDR2 YYNGEE. The CDR3 covers 15 residues. CDR3 sequence reads: CASSVEGGRTDTQYF. The DNA of the CDR3 is TGTGCCAGCAGCGTAGAGGGGGGGAGGACAGATACGCAGTATTTT.

This clonotype was found a few times. The V gene is TRBV28, the J gene TRBJ1-6, with D unclear. The CDR3 consists of 12 residues. V was shortened by 5 bases and J by 8 bases, with 7 bases between the two germline ends. The germline V gene has CDR1 MDHEN and CDR2 SYDVKM. The chain's CDR3 is CASSDGDSPLHF. CDR3 DNA: TGTGCCAGCAGTGATGGGGATTCACCCCTCCACTTT. The full variable domain, with the rest looked up from reference TRBV28 and TRBJ1-6, is DVKVTQSSRYLVKRTGEKVFLECVQDMDHENMFWYRQDPGLGLRLIYFSYDVKMKEKGDIPEGYSVSREKKERFSLILESASTNQTSMYLCASSDGDSPLHFGNGTRLTVT.

This clonotype came up a few times. J is TRBJ2-1 and V is TRBV5-1; D may be TRBD2 (6 bases). The CDR3 has 16 amino acids. V shed 0 bases and J shed 8 bases, with 18 bases lying between them. Per the germline V gene, CDR1 is SGHRS and CDR2 is YFSETQ. The CDR3 coding sequence is TGCGCCAGCAGCTTGGGAAATTCTCTTTTAGCGGATGAGCAGTTCTTC. It translates to CASSLGNSLLADEQFF.

The sample holds a few counts of this clonotype. The J gene is TRBJ2-3, the V gene TRBV3-1; D not certain. Germline V gene sequence: CDR1 LGHDT, CDR2 YNNKEL (reference sequence). V dropped 0 bases and J dropped 7 bases, with 11 bases sitting between them. CDR3 length: 14 amino acids. The CDR3 is CASSQEGSYYTQYF. The CDR3 bases are TGTGCCAGCAGCCAAGAAGGGTCTTACTATACGCAGTATTTT.

This clonotype appeared a few times. V is TRBV10-3 and J is TRBJ1-5, with 7 bases aligning to TRBD1. Germline loops: CDR1 ENHRY, CDR2 SYGVKD. CDR3 length: 14 amino acids. J lost 1 base, V lost 4 bases, and 1 base had no gene match. CDR3 nucleotide sequence: TGTGCCATCAGTGGGACAGGCAGCAATCAGCCCCAGCATTTT. Amino acid sequence: CAISGTGSNQPQHF.

This sequence joins TRBV7-2 and TRBJ2-2; no firm D call. This CDR3 is built from 14 residues. CDR1 SGHTA and CDR2 FQGNSA come from the germline V gene. The V gene lost 3 bases and the J gene lost 5 bases, with 10 bases spanning the gap. DNA of the CDR3: TGTGCCAGCAGCTTCGAGATCTTTACCGGGGAGCTGTTTTTT. This encodes CASSFEIFTGELFF.

This clonotype was recorded many times. V usage is TRBV11-2 and J usage is TRBJ2-1; 9 bases agree with TRBD2. The length of the CDR3 is 18 residues. Trimming removed 5 bases from V and 4 bases from J; junction bases left unmatched: 15. Germline V gene sequence: CDR1 SGHAT, CDR2 FQNNGV. The CDR3 region is CASSHTTALAGFYNEQFF. CDR3 DNA: TGTGCCAGCAGCCACACTACGGCTCTAGCGGGGTTTTACAATGAGCAGTTCTTC.

The V call is TRBV4-2, the J call TRBJ2-2; 8 bases map to TRBD1. Germline CDR1 and CDR2: LGHNA and YNFKEQ. J was trimmed by 5 bases and V by 4 bases; bases with no gene match: 6. This CDR3 region has 15 residues. The CDR3 nucleotides are TGTGCCAGCAGCCGAGACAGGGGAAGAACCGGGGAGCTGTTTTTT. Protein product: CASSRDRGRTGELFF.

The chain has TRBV20-1 and TRBJ1-5; the match to TRBD1 covers 9 bases. CDR3 length: 18 residues. CDR1 DFQATT and CDR2 SNEGSKA come from the germline V gene (reference sequence). V gave up 0 bases and J gave up 1 base; unmatched junction bases: 10. The CDR3 sequence: CSAREWDRVLPSNQPQHF. For the CDR3, the DNA is TGCAGTGCTAGAGAATGGGACAGGGTCCTGCCCAGCAATCAGCCCCAGCATTTT.

This chain joins TRBV7-9 and TRBJ1-2; the D is unclear. Germline loops: CDR1 SEHNR, CDR2 FQNEAQ (reference sequence). V was cut by 5 bases and J by 5 bases, with 12 bases left in between. The CDR3 is made up of 13 amino acids. CDR3 in DNA: TGTGCCAGCAGCCCTGGTATCAAGTATGGCTACACCTTC. Its translation: CASSPGIKYGYTF.

The chain uses TRBV24-1 and TRBJ2-1; 8 bases fit TRBD2. The germline gives CDR1 KGHDR, CDR2 SFDVKD. V shed 5 bases and J 5 bases; nucleotides not matched to a gene: 4. CDR3 length equals 14 residues. CDR3 DNA sequence: TGTGCCACCAGTGGTTGGGGACTAGACAATGAGCAGTTCTTC. Amino acids: CATSGWGLDNEQFF.

This chain uses TRBV6-6 with TRBJ2-1; 11 bases agree with TRBD2. Germline CDR1 and CDR2: MNHNY and SVGAGI (reference sequence). Unmatched junction bases numbered 4, after V lost 5 bases and J lost 1 base. The CDR3 runs 16 residues. CDR3 coding DNA: TGTGCCAGCAGTCTTCCTAGCGGGAGGTCCTACAATGAGCAGTTCTTC. Translating gives CASSLPSGRSYNEQFF.

Only a few counts were recorded for this clonotype. The chain links TRBV4-3 to TRBJ2-2, with unresolved D. The V end lost 2 bases, the J end lost 5 bases, and 6 bases lay between the germline ends. This CDR3 is 13 amino acids long. The V gene's germline CDR1 is LGHNA and CDR2 YSLEER. CDR3 sequence reads: CASSQRETGELFF. CDR3 nucleotide sequence: TGCGCCAGCAGCCAACGAGAAACCGGGGAGCTGTTTTTT.

The chain carries TRBV29-1 and TRBJ1-5; 8 bases agree with TRBD1. CDR1 is SQVTM, CDR2 ANQGSEA, per germline. The CDR3 runs to 12 residues. The V segment lost 6 bases and the J segment 5 bases; nucleotides outside the gene matches: 3. The CDR3 is CSVVQGDQPQHF. CDR3 bases: TGCAGCGTCGTACAGGGGGATCAGCCCCAGCATTTT.